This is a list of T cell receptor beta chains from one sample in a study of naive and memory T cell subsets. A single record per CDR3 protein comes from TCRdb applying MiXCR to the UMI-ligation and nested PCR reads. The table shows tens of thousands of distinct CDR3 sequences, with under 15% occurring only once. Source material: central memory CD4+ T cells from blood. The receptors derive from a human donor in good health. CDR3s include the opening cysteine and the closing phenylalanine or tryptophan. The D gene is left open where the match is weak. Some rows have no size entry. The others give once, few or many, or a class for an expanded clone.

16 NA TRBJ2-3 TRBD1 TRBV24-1 CATSDHNRGQRDTQYF TGTGCCACCAGTGATCACAACAGGGGGCAACGAGATACGCAGTATTTT
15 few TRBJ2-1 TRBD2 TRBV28 CASSPSGRVGDEQFF TGTGCCAGCAGCCCAAGCGGGAGGGTTGGCGATGAGCAGTTCTTC
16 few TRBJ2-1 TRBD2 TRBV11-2 CASSRKGLAGEGAQFF TGTGCCAGCAGTCGAAAGGGACTAGCGGGCGAGGGGGCGCAGTTCTTC
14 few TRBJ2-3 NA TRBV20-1 CSAQGGLSTDTQYF TGCAGTGCCCAGGGGGGACTCAGCACAGATACGCAGTATTTT
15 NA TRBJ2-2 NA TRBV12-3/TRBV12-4 CASSLVGGFTGELFF TGTGCCAGCAGTTTAGTGGGCGGTTTCACCGGGGAGCTGTTTTTT
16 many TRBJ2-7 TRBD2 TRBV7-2 CASSLGGGQSSYEQYF TGTGCCAGCAGCTTAGGGGGAGGGCAGAGCTCCTACGAGCAGTACTTC
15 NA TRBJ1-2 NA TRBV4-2 CASSQPGGSGYGYTF TGTGCCAGCAGCCAGCCCGGGGGGTCGGGCTATGGCTACACCTTC
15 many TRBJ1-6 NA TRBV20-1 CSARDLQQGLRPLHF TGCAGTGCTAGAGATCTTCAGCAGGGCCTGAGACCCCTCCACTTT
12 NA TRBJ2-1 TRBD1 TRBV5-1 CASSYIRDREFF TGCGCCAGCAGCTACATCCGGGACAGGGAGTTCTTC
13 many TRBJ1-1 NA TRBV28 CASSLLGHTEAFF TGTGCCAGCAGTTTACTGGGGCACACTGAAGCTTTCTTT